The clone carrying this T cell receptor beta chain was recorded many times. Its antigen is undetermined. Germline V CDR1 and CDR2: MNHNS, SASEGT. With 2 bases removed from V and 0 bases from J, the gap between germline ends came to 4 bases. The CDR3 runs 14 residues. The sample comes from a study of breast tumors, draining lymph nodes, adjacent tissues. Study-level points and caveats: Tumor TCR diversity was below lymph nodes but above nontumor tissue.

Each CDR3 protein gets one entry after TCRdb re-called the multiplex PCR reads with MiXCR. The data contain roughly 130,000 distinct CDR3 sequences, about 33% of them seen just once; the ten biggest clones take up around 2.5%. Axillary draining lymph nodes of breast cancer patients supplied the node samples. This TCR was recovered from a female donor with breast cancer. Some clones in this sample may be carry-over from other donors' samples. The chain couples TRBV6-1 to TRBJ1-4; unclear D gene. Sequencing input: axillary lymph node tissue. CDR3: CASSEYSTNEKLFF. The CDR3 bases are TGTGCCAGCAGTGAATACTCAACTAATGAAAAACTGTTTTTT.